The rows below give T cell receptor beta chains drawn from one sample of a study of spatial heterogeneity in lung cancer. One entry per CDR3 protein, called by TCRdb with MiXCR from the 5' RACE reads. This sample carries around 27,000 distinct CDR3 sequences, approximately 5.9% of them seen once, and the ten largest clones take 20% to 25%. The material sequenced was PBMCs, taken at follow-up. Source of these receptors: a female donor with early-stage non-small cell lung cancer. Each CDR3 is given with its conserved first and last residue.

V gene: TRBV7-9; J gene: TRBJ2-3; CDR3 protein: CASSPETDTQYF
V gene: TRBV11-2; J gene: TRBJ2-3; CDR3 protein: CASSLEPGTTQYF
V gene: TRBV20-1; J gene: TRBJ2-1; CDR3 protein: CSARRLDEQFF
V gene: TRBV5-4; J gene: TRBJ2-5; CDR3 protein: CASGGGETQYF
V gene: TRBV5-5; J gene: TRBJ2-3; CDR3 protein: CASSLGAGLADTQYF
V gene: TRBV5-6; J gene: TRBJ1-1; CDR3 protein: CASSLRQGGMNTEAFF
V gene: TRBV28; J gene: TRBJ1-2; CDR3 protein: CASSFLNRVRDNYGYTF
V gene: TRBV19; J gene: TRBJ1-2; CDR3 protein: CASRQGTQDYGYTF
V gene: TRBV20-1; J gene: TRBJ2-4; CDR3 protein: CSARGTSSDIQYF
V gene: TRBV12-3/TRBV12-4; J gene: TRBJ2-5; CDR3 protein: CASSYRRPGETQYF
V gene: TRBV6-6; J gene: TRBJ2-3; CDR3 protein: CASSYSSLAGGRNTQYF
V gene: TRBV28; J gene: TRBJ2-1; CDR3 protein: CASLSPGGHNEQFF
V gene: TRBV3-1; J gene: TRBJ2-1; CDR3 protein: CASSLIYAVQFF
V gene: TRBV11-2; J gene: TRBJ1-1; CDR3 protein: CASSETSMNTEAFF
V gene: TRBV9; J gene: TRBJ2-5; CDR3 protein: CASSGQGTQETQYF
V gene: TRBV20-1; J gene: TRBJ1-5; CDR3 protein: CSASQGAGQPQHF
V gene: TRBV7-2; J gene: TRBJ2-1; CDR3 protein: CASSLKSGRLDEQFF
V gene: TRBV20-1; J gene: TRBJ1-5; CDR3 protein: CSARARQGAEQPQHF
V gene: TRBV5-4; J gene: TRBJ1-1; CDR3 protein: CASSLVGSGTEAFF
V gene: TRBV7-2; J gene: TRBJ2-1; CDR3 protein: CASSPGIAYNEQFF
V gene: TRBV19; J gene: TRBJ2-6; CDR3 protein: CASKLDLGSGANVLTF
V gene: TRBV5-1; J gene: TRBJ2-5; CDR3 protein: CASSLVGTTQETQYF
V gene: TRBV6-5; J gene: TRBJ2-2; CDR3 protein: CASSRGLAGGINTGELFF
V gene: TRBV7-9; J gene: TRBJ2-5; CDR3 protein: CASSLASMLYQETQYF
V gene: TRBV6-1; J gene: TRBJ2-1; CDR3 protein: CASSEPGQGLNEQFF
V gene: TRBV4-3; J gene: TRBJ1-6; CDR3 protein: CASSPTGGNSPLHF
V gene: TRBV7-8; J gene: TRBJ1-6; CDR3 protein: CASTWGENSPLHF
V gene: TRBV5-6; J gene: TRBJ2-7; CDR3 protein: CASNGRSSSYEQYF
V gene: TRBV5-5; J gene: TRBJ2-3; CDR3 protein: CASSLLGTSTDTQYF
V gene: TRBV6-1; J gene: TRBJ1-4; CDR3 protein: CASRTRDRGLTNEKLFF
V gene: TRBV12-2; J gene: TRBJ1-2; CDR3 protein: CASRCQREGYTF
V gene: TRBV20-1; J gene: TRBJ1-2; CDR3 protein: CSAIPRDRPLDYGYTF
V gene: TRBV28; J gene: TRBJ2-1; CDR3 protein: CASSSGGARPYNEQFF
V gene: TRBV20-1; J gene: TRBJ2-3; CDR3 protein: CSALGQGATDTQYF
V gene: TRBV10-3; J gene: TRBJ2-1; CDR3 protein: CAISNLRELQFF
V gene: TRBV5-1; J gene: TRBJ2-7; CDR3 protein: CASSLGWDSYEQYF
V gene: TRBV6-2/TRBV6-3; J gene: TRBJ2-1; CDR3 protein: CASSYSSTSGVYNEQFF
V gene: TRBV7-9; J gene: TRBJ2-1; CDR3 protein: CASSSEGLAGARKFF
V gene: TRBV5-1; J gene: TRBJ2-5; CDR3 protein: CASSLGQLAGGQETQYF
V gene: TRBV2; J gene: TRBJ2-3; CDR3 protein: CASSATGLAQNTDTQYF
V gene: TRBV28; J gene: TRBJ1-6; CDR3 protein: CASSFLGQGYNSPLHF
V gene: TRBV19; J gene: TRBJ1-5; CDR3 protein: CASRTSNQPQHF
V gene: TRBV4-2; J gene: TRBJ2-1; CDR3 protein: CASSNSGGANEQFF
V gene: TRBV7-9; J gene: TRBJ2-7; CDR3 protein: CASSSPGQGAYEQYF
V gene: TRBV3-1; J gene: TRBJ1-1; CDR3 protein: CASSQDTVNTEAFF
V gene: TRBV9; J gene: TRBJ2-1; CDR3 protein: CASSVEVSQDEQFF
V gene: TRBV11-2; J gene: TRBJ2-3; CDR3 protein: CASSWGKLGSTDTQYF
V gene: TRBV19; J gene: TRBJ2-5; CDR3 protein: CATATGTGVGGQETQYF
V gene: TRBV2; J gene: TRBJ2-5; CDR3 protein: CASKAGGTQETQYF
V gene: TRBV19; J gene: TRBJ2-5; CDR3 protein: CASSPRRDRGQTQYF
V gene: TRBV10-3; J gene: TRBJ1-1; CDR3 protein: CAISESGGTGTEAFF
V gene: TRBV7-2; J gene: TRBJ2-3; CDR3 protein: CASSFLPTSGRADTQYF
V gene: TRBV4-2; J gene: TRBJ2-5; CDR3 protein: CASSQAASGNQETQYF
V gene: TRBV4-3; J gene: TRBJ2-3; CDR3 protein: CASSPRLADTQYF